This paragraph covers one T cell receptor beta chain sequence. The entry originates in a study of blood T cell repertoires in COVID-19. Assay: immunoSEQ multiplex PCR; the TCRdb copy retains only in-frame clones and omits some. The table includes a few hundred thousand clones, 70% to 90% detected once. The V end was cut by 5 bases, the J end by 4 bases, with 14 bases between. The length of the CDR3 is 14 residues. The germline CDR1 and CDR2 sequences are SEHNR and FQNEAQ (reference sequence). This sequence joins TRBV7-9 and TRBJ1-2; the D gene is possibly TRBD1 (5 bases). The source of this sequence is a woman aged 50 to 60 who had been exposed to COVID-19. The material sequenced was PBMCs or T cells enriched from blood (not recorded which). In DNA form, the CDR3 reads TGTGCCAGCAGCCTGGGGGGAAACAGCTATGGCTACACCTTC. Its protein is CASSLGGNSYGYTF.